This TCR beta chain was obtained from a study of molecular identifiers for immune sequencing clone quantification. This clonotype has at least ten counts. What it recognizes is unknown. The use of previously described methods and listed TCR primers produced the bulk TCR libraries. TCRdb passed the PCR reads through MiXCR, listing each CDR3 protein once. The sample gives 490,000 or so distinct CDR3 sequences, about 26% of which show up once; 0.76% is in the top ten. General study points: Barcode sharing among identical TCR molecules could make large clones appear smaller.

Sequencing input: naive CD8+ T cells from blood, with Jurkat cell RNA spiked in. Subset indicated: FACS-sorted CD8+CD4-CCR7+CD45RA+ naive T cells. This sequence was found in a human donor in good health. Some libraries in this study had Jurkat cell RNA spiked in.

CDR3 amino acids: CASSLWPGAEAFF. CDR3 in DNA: TGTGCCAGCAGCTTGTGGCCTGGCGCTGAAGCTTTCTTT. The chain has TRBV5-6 and TRBJ1-1; D remains unclear. Trimming took off 1 base at V and 6 bases at J, with 10 bases between the two ends. The germline gives CDR1 SGHDT, CDR2 YYEEEE. The CDR3 sequence is 13 residues long.